This record looks at one TCR beta chain sequence and its context. The sample comes from a study of blood T cell repertoires in COVID-19. Study-level information: Acute and convalescent COVID-19 samples came from the United States, Italy and Spain. Sources were T cells, B-cell-depleted T cells, or PBMCs; the material itself was cDNA or gDNA.

The authors' processing: How many nucleated cells were present was estimated from reference gene primer amplification. Sequenced by immunoSEQ multiplex PCR; TCRdb stores in-frame clones only, minus some. Clone size and the V and J calls come from that table; the DNA yielded D and trimming. The sample holds approximately 120,000 clones; roughly 90% are singletons and the top ten take approximately 8.1%. Germline V gene lookup returns CDR1 MNHEY and CDR2 SMNVEV (reference sequence). The V gene lost 4 bases and the J gene lost 7 bases, with 16 bases spanning the gap. CDR3 length: 14 residues. Source material: peripheral blood. The chain links TRBV27 to TRBJ2-5; D is perhaps TRBD1 (5 bases). The sequence was obtained from a man aged 45 to 65 with acute or convalescent COVID-19. The CDR3 coding sequence is TGTGCCAGCAGTTCTCGGCAGGGCCGATGGACCCAGTACTTC. Translated, it gives CASSSRQGRWTQYF.